The TCR beta chain under discussion was sequenced for a study of cytomegalovirus exposure and HLA in healthy donors. Clones were sequenced by immunoSEQ multiplex PCR, and TCRdb holds only the in-frame ones, with some missing. The sample has some 120,000 clones, 85% to 90% seen once; the top ten hold about 2.1%. Findings of the study overall: The classifier was said to identify cytomegalovirus status with high specificity and sensitivity. According to a subsequent analysis, TCR clusters from the first cohort were inclined to appear together in the 120 validation repertoires. Cytomegalovirus association was listed for about 160 TCR beta chains. Three chains tied to CMV proved CMV antigen-specific in vitro.

The germline V gene encodes CDR1 SGHDN and CDR2 FVKESK. Trimming left V 0 bases short and J 4 bases short, with 7 bases between. The CDR3 runs 13 residues. Details on this clone: The antigen is not known.

The sequenced material came from PBMCs. This chain connects TRBV14 to TRBJ2-7, with D possibly matching TRBD1 (5 bases). This sequence was found in a woman under 30 in good health and CMV-seronegative. CDR3 DNA: TGTGCCAGCAGCCAAGAAAGGGGTTACGAGCAGTACTTC. Protein: CASSQERGYEQYF.